This passage covers 27 T cell receptor beta chains from one sample sequenced in a study of tissue T cells after allogeneic stem cell transplantation. Time point indicated: mouse harvest day 14 after allogeneic transplant. Tail vein injection delivered 10^7 T-cell-depleted bone marrow cells and 10^6 splenic CD5+ T cells. Sequenced by immunoSEQ multiplex PCR; TCRdb stores in-frame clones only, minus some. This sample carries 5,500 to 7,500 clones, around a third of them seen once, and the ten largest clones take roughly 6%. Sequencing used skin. These receptors came from a female BALB/c mouse given C57BL/6 T cells with graft-versus-host disease after an allogeneic hematopoietic cell transplant.

Only a few counts were recorded for this clone. Mouse gene names and germline throughout. The read gets to within 1 residue of the CDR3 end, and the germline J gene fills in the rest. The J gene is TRBJ1-4, the V gene TRBV23; no DNA check was done on the table's D call, TRBD1. This CDR3 comprises 14 residues. Per germline, CDR1 KGHTA and CDR2 FQNQQP. The CDR3 spells CSSSQLDNNERLFF. The CDR3 bases that were read are TGCTCCAGCAGTCAATTGGACAACAACGAAAGATTATTT.

This clone was observed a handful of times. The gene names given are mouse names. The CDR3 end lies 1 residue beyond the end of the read and is filled in from the germline J gene. The chain links TRBV26 to TRBJ1-3, with D possibly matching TRBD1 (6 bases). Per the germline V gene, CDR1 is KGHPV and CDR2 is FQNQEV (reference sequence). This CDR3 is 13 amino acids long. Trimming pared 4 bases from V and 4 bases from J, leaving 8 bases between. CDR3 residues: CASSPGVGNTLYF. The CDR3 DNA, read in part, is TGTGCCAGCAGTCCAGGGGTAGGAAATACGCTCTAT.

On this clone itself: Genes here carry mouse names. With the read ending 1 residue before the CDR3 end, the germline J gene is used to fill in that end. J is TRBJ2-7 and V is TRBV4, with 8 positions matching TRBD2. The length of the CDR3 is 13 residues. V dropped 4 bases and J dropped 3; count of bases not matched to a gene: 2. CDR1 LGHDT and CDR2 YNNKQL come from the germline V gene (reference sequence). Incomplete CDR3 DNA: TGTGCCAGCAGCTCAGACTGGGGCTATGAACAGTAC. The encoded protein is CASSSDWGYEQY. The complete CDR3 reads CASSSDWGYEQYF.

With regard to this clone: Gene names are the mouse ones. The read finishes 1 residue shy of the CDR3 end, and the germline J gene is used to complete it. The V gene is TRBV13-1, the J gene TRBJ2-5; D is uncertain. Trimming removed 2 bases from V and 0 bases from J, with 4 bases in between. Germline V lookup: CDR1 NSHNY, CDR2 SYGAGN. The CDR3 contains 13 residues. CDR3 DNA, as far as it was read: TGTGCCAGCAGTGAACTTAACCAAGACACCCAGTAC. This encodes CASSELNQDTQY. The full CDR3 sequence reads CASSELNQDTQYF.

Details on this clone: Gene names and germline refer to mouse. The read terminates 1 residue before the CDR3 end, so the remaining end is supplied by the germline J gene. The chain uses TRBV26 and TRBJ1-1; TRBD1 might be the D (6 bases). V gave up 6 bases and J gave up 3 bases, with 11 bases separating them. CDR1 and CDR2 (germline): KGHPV, FQNQEV (reference sequence). This CDR3 has 13 amino acids. The CDR3 spells CASSQDSYTEVFF. CDR3 bases read: TGTGCCAGCAGCCAGGACAGTTACACAGAAGTCTTC.

Concerning this clone: Gene names follow the mouse nomenclature. The sequence runs out 1 residue before the end of the CDR3; the remainder is reconstructed from the germline J gene. This chain links TRBV26 with TRBJ2-3, with D perhaps matching TRBD1 (6 bases). The CDR3 is 15 amino acids. CDR1 and CDR2 (germline): KGHPV, FQNQEV (reference sequence). V was clipped by 5 bases and J by 0 bases, with 12 bases between them. The DNA read from the CDR3 is TGTGCCAGCAGTTTCACAGGGATTAGTGCAGAAACGCTGTAT. Residues: CASSFTGISAETLY. The full CDR3 reads CASSFTGISAETLYF.

About this clone: Gene names are mouse gene names. The read ends 1 residue early relative to the CDR3; the germline J gene fills the gap. The rearrangement joins TRBV12-1 to TRBJ2-5, with a tentative D call TRBD2 (5 bases). The CDR3 runs to 14 residues. Looked up from germline, CDR1 is SGHSN and CDR2 is HYEKVE. Trimming shortened V by 0 bases and J by 0 bases, and 6 bases separated the two germline ends. CDR3 DNA (partial): TGTGCCAGCTCTCTCGTGGGGAACCAAGACACCCAGTAC. It is translated as CASSLVGNQDTQY. From start to end, the CDR3 is CASSLVGNQDTQYF.

Details on this clone: The listed genes are named as in mouse. The sequence runs out 1 residue before the end of the CDR3; the remainder is reconstructed from the germline J gene. The V call is TRBV23, the J call TRBJ2-3; the table calls TRBD2, which could not be checked here. The CDR3 is made up of 16 amino acids. Germline values: CDR1 KGHTA, CDR2 FQNQQP. The CDR3 reads CSSSQSAGGLAETLYF. The covered CDR3 bases are TGCTCCAGCAGTCAATCGGCTGGGGGGCTTGCAGAAACGCTGTAT.

In the case of this clone: The genes are named according to mouse. The CDR3 end is not reached by the read, which stops 1 residue before it; the germline J gene fills it in. This chain uses TRBV19 with TRBJ1-3; D is unclear. The CDR3 spans 16 residues. V lost 0 bases to trimming and J lost 0 bases, with 10 bases between them. Germline V gives CDR1 FNHDT, CDR2 SITEND (reference sequence). The CDR3 region is CASSIGPLNSGNTLYF. The DNA read from the CDR3 is TGTGCCAGCAGTATAGGGCCATTAAATTCTGGAAATACGCTCTAT. The whole variable domain, remainder taken from reference TRBV19 and TRBJ1-3, is GGIITQTPKFLIGQEGQKLTLKCQQNFNHDTMYWYRQDSGKGLRLIYYSITENDLQKGDLSEGYDASREKKSSFSLTVTSAQKNEMAVFLCASSIGPLNSGNTLYFGEGSRLIVV.

Notes on this clone: This may stem from a read error, because a much larger clone lies one nucleotide away. Gene names are mouse gene names. The read ends 1 residue shy of where the CDR3 ends; the end is completed using the germline J gene. This sequence joins TRBV13-2 and TRBJ1-5; D gene uncertain. This CDR3 region has 11 residues. Germline CDR1 reads NNHNN; CDR2 reads SYGAGS (reference sequence). CDR3 DNA, as far as it was read: TGTGCCGGCGGTGATGAGGAGGCTCCGCTT. As protein: CAGGDEEAPL. The full CDR3 is CAGGDEEAPLF.

This clone came up a few times. The gene names here belong to mouse. The CDR3 protein is CASSQEEGAHDEQYF. The part of the CDR3 DNA that was read is TGTGCCAGCAGCCAAGAGGAGGGGGCGCACGATGAACAGTAC. The chain combines TRBV5 with TRBJ2-7; D is possibly TRBD1 (7 bases). From the germline J gene comes the end of the CDR3, since the read stops 1 residue before it. Germline V lookup: CDR1 LGHNA, CDR2 YNLKQL (reference sequence). The CDR3 sequence is 15 residues long. The V end was cut by 0 bases, the J end by 5 bases, with 14 bases between.

This clone was seen a few times. Genes here carry mouse names. The sequence runs out 1 residue before the end of the CDR3; the remainder is reconstructed from the germline J gene. The chain employs TRBV16 and TRBJ2-1; 8 positions agree with TRBD1. The CDR3 is 14 amino acids. CDR1 and CDR2 (germline): SGHSA, FRNQAP. V gave up 2 bases and J gave up 6 bases; unmatched junction bases: 3. The covered CDR3 bases are TGTGCAAGCAGCTTAACGACAGGGGTTGCTGAGCAGTTC. It specifies CASSLTTGVAEQF. In full, the CDR3 reads CASSLTTGVAEQFF.

To note about this clone: Mouse gene names and germline throughout. The missing CDR3 end, 1 residue past where the read stops, is filled in from the germline J gene. The chain joins TRBV16 to TRBJ1-3; 10 bases match TRBD1. V lost 4 bases to trimming and J lost 0 bases; unmatched junction nucleotides: 3. Germline CDR1 and CDR2: SGHSA and FRNQAP. The CDR3 extends over 16 amino acids. This CDR3 is CASSYRDRGSGNTLYF. The sequenced part of the CDR3 DNA is TGTGCAAGCAGCTACCGGGACAGGGGTTCTGGAAATACGCTCTAT.

For this clone: Germline and genes: mouse. The read terminates 1 residue ahead of where the CDR3 ends, so the germline J gene completes it. The V and J genes are TRBV23 and TRBJ1-5; the table's TRBD1 call for D was not verified on the DNA. CDR1 and CDR2 from the germline V gene are KGHTA and FQNQQP. There are 13 residues in the CDR3. Partial CDR3 DNA: TGCTCCAGCCGGGACAGGGGGAACCAGGCTCCGCTT. Its translation is CSSRDRGNQAPL. The entire CDR3 is CSSRDRGNQAPLF.

By sample share, this clone is medium-sized. These gene names are mouse names. Read coverage stops 1 residue before the CDR3 terminus; the germline J gene supplies the remainder. The J gene is TRBJ2-2, the V gene TRBV23; TRBD1, the D gene given by the table, was not confirmed from the DNA. Germline CDR1 is KGHTA and CDR2 is FQNQQP. CDR3 length equals 15 residues. CDR3 amino acids: CSSSQRQGGTGQLYF. The part of the CDR3 DNA that was read is TGCTCCAGCAGTCAACGGCAGGGGGGCACCGGGCAGCTCTAC.

For this clone: The gene symbols are mouse symbols. The DNA ends 1 residue before the CDR3 does, and the rest of the CDR3 is filled in from the germline J gene. The chain joins TRBV26 to TRBJ1-1, with D perhaps matching TRBD1 (5 bases). The CDR3 is 11 residues long. Germline CDR1 reads KGHPV; CDR2 reads FQNQEV (reference sequence). V lost 2 bases and J lost 10, with 8 bases in between. The CDR3 bases that were read are TGTGCCAGCAGTCTGGGGGGATCAGTCTTC. Translated, it gives CASSLGGSVF. The complete CDR3 reads CASSLGGSVFF.

This clone has only a few counts. Gene names refer to mouse genes. The read is 1 residue too short to cover the CDR3 end, so that end is filled in from the germline J gene. The chain links TRBV5 to TRBJ2-1; 9 bases are a match to TRBD2. The V and J ends lost 0 bases and 5 bases, in that order; junction bases with no gene match: 2. The CDR3 length is 15 residues. In germline, CDR1 is LGHNA, CDR2 YNLKQL (reference sequence). CDR3 DNA (partial): TGTGCCAGCAGCCAAGATGGGGGGGCGGATGCTGAGCAGTTC. Amino acids: CASSQDGGADAEQF. The complete CDR3 reads CASSQDGGADAEQFF.

This clone came up a few times. The gene symbols are mouse symbols. The read is 1 residue too short to cover the CDR3 end, so that end is filled in from the germline J gene. The V gene is TRBV26, the J gene TRBJ2-2; D tentatively reads TRBD1 or TRBD2 (5 bases each). Trimming left V 3 bases short and J 3 bases short, with 11 bases between. From germline, CDR1 is KGHPV and CDR2 FQNQEV (reference sequence). CDR3 size: 15 residues. CDR3 region: CASSLGAADTGQLYF. CDR3 bases read: TGTGCCAGCAGTCTCGGGGCGGCGGACACCGGGCAGCTCTAC.

This clone was detected a few times. The genes and germline here are from mouse. The read ends 1 residue shy of where the CDR3 ends; the end is completed using the germline J gene. The chain joins TRBV26 to TRBJ2-4; a possible D gene is TRBD1 (6 bases). V lost 1 base and J 6 bases, leaving 8 bases between the germline ends. This CDR3 spans 13 amino acids. Germline assignment: CDR1 KGHPV and CDR2 FQNQEV (reference sequence). The CDR3 protein is CASSLWDTNTLYF. The DNA read from the CDR3 is TGTGCCAGCAGTCTGTGGGACACGAACACCTTGTAC.

By share of the sample, this clone is medium-sized. Gene names denote mouse genes. The CDR3 goes on 1 residue after the read ends, and that part is filled in from the germline J gene. This chain uses TRBV26 with TRBJ2-7; TRBD1 aligns across 9 bases. With 5 bases clipped from V and 7 bases from J, the junction kept 0 bases outside the gene matches. The CDR3 length is 11 residues. Germline V gene lookup returns CDR1 KGHPV and CDR2 FQNQEV (reference sequence). The sequenced CDR3 bases are TGTGCCAGCAGTGGGACAGGGGAACAGTAC. Translation gives CASSGTGEQY. In full, the CDR3 is CASSGTGEQYF. Filled out from reference TRBV26 and TRBJ2-7, the complete variable domain reads NSKVIQTPRYLVKGQGQKAKMRCIPEKGHPVVFWYQQNKNNEFKFLINFQNQEVLQQIDMTEKRFSAECPSNSPCSLEIQSSEAGDSALYLCASSGTGEQYFGPGTRLTVL.

Details on this clone: Mouse names are used for the genes. The read terminates 1 residue before the CDR3 end, so the remaining end is supplied by the germline J gene. The rearrangement links TRBV3 to TRBJ2-4, with D possibly TRBD1 on 6 matching bases. This CDR3 contains 13 residues. Trimming removed 4 bases from V and 3 bases from J, with 8 bases in between. Germline V gene data show CDR1 as SNHLY and CDR2 as FYNGKV (reference sequence). The sequenced CDR3 bases are TGTGCCAGCAGCTCGGGACAACAAAACACCTTGTAC. Its protein is CASSSGQQNTLY. The whole CDR3 reads CASSSGQQNTLYF.

This clone was seen only a few times. The listed genes are named as in mouse. The CDR3 end falls 1 residue outside the read, so it is completed with the germline J gene. The chain carries TRBV26 and TRBJ1-1; D gene ambiguous. Trimming stripped 2 bases from V and 0 bases from J, with 4 bases between. In germline, CDR1 is KGHPV, CDR2 FQNQEV (reference sequence). The CDR3 covers 13 residues. CDR3 DNA (partial): TGTGCCAGCAGTCTGCAGACAAACACAGAAGTCTTC. It is translated as CASSLQTNTEVF. The entire CDR3 protein reads CASSLQTNTEVFF. Using reference TRBV26 and TRBJ1-1 for the parts outside the CDR3, the full variable domain is NSKVIQTPRYLVKGQGQKAKMRCIPEKGHPVVFWYQQNKNNEFKFLINFQNQEVLQQIDMTEKRFSAECPSNSPCSLEIQSSEAGDSALYLCASSLQTNTEVFFGKGTRLTVV.

A word on this clone: Gene names and germline match the mouse. The CDR3 bases that were read are TGTGCCAGCAGTCCGACAGCAGAAGTCTTC. Encoded protein: CASSPTAEVF. The entire CDR3 is CASSPTAEVFF. This chain links TRBV26 with TRBJ1-1; weak D call: TRBD1 (5 bases). The read ends 1 residue shy of where the CDR3 ends; the end is completed using the germline J gene. The V end was cut by 4 bases, the J end by 6 bases, with 6 bases between. Germline-derived CDR1 and CDR2 are KGHPV and FQNQEV (reference sequence). CDR3 length: 11 residues. Complete variable domain (other parts from reference TRBV26 and TRBJ1-1): NSKVIQTPRYLVKGQGQKAKMRCIPEKGHPVVFWYQQNKNNEFKFLINFQNQEVLQQIDMTEKRFSAECPSNSPCSLEIQSSEAGDSALYLCASSPTAEVFFGKGTRLTVV.

This clone has just a few counts. Genes and germline are mouse. The read falls 1 residue short of the CDR3 end, and the missing part is taken from the germline J gene. V is TRBV16 and J is TRBJ1-4, with TRBD1 matching over 10 bases. The CDR3 covers 15 residues. Losses at the gene ends were 5 bases for V and 3 bases for J; bases not matched to a gene: 3. Germline CDR1 is SGHSA and CDR2 is FRNQAP. The CDR3 sequence: CASSLGQGTNERLFF. Partial CDR3 DNA: TGTGCAAGCAGCCTGGGACAGGGGACCAACGAAAGATTATTT.

Concerning this clone: Genes and germline come from the mouse. The read finishes 1 residue shy of the CDR3 end, and the germline J gene is used to complete it. The chain is built from TRBV26 and TRBJ2-4; D is perhaps TRBD1 (6 bases). The V end lost 2 bases, the J end lost 2 bases, and 11 bases lay between the germline ends. The CDR3 extends over 15 amino acids. The germline V gene encodes CDR1 KGHPV and CDR2 FQNQEV (reference sequence). The covered CDR3 bases are TGTGCCAGCAGTCTGAGGGGGAGGGATCAAAACACCTTGTAC. Translating gives CASSLRGRDQNTLY. The entire CDR3 protein reads CASSLRGRDQNTLYF.

In its sample, this clone ranks as medium-sized. Gene and germline names: mouse. The read ends 1 residue shy of where the CDR3 ends; the end is completed using the germline J gene. The chain joins TRBV26 to TRBJ2-5, with D possibly being TRBD2 (7 bases). CDR3 length: 13 residues. Per germline, CDR1 KGHPV and CDR2 FQNQEV (reference sequence). Between the trimmed V and J ends, which lost 6 bases and 5 bases, there was a span of 12 bases. CDR3 residues: CASSRGGRDTQYF. The covered CDR3 bases are TGTGCCAGCAGCCGAGGGGGGCGAGACACCCAGTAC.

Turning to this clone: The gene names given are mouse names. Read coverage stops 1 residue before the CDR3 terminus; the germline J gene supplies the remainder. The J gene is TRBJ2-7, the V gene TRBV23; the tabulated D call, TRBD1, remains unverified against the DNA. The CDR3 is 14 amino acids. CDR1 and CDR2 from the germline V gene are KGHTA and FQNQQP. The CDR3 sequence is CSSSQSYSSYEQYF. The covered CDR3 bases are TGCTCCAGCAGTCAATCGTACAGCTCCTATGAACAGTAC.